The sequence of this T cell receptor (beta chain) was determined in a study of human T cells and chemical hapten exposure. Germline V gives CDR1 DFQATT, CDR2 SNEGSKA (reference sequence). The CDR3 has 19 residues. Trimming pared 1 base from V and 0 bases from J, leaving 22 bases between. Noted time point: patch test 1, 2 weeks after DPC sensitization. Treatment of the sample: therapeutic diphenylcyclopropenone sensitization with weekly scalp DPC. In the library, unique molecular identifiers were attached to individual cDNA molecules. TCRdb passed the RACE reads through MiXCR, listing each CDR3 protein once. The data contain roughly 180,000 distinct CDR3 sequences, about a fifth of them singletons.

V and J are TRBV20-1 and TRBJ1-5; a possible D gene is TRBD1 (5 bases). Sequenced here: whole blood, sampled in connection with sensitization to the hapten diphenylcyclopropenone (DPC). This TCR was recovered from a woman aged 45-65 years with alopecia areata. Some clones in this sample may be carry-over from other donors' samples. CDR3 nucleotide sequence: TGCAGTGCTAGAGTGGTCAGGGCATCGTGGGAGAATAGCAATCAGCCCCAGCATTTT. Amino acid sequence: CSARVVRASWENSNQPQHF.